This TCR beta chain originates from a study of cytomegalovirus exposure and HLA in healthy donors. A word on this clone: Its antigen remains unidentified.

V dropped 7 bases and J dropped 6; count of bases not matched to a gene: 5. The CDR3 extends over 13 amino acids. Germline V lookup: CDR1 WNHNN, CDR2 SYGVQD (reference sequence). PCR amplification relied on 60 Vbeta primers (plus 13 Jbeta primers). The protocol was immunoSEQ multiplex PCR, while the TCRdb copy is restricted to in-frame clones and leaves out a portion. The sample data list 200,000 to 250,000 clones. Regarding the study as a whole: HLA alleles showed associations with 16,951 TCR beta sequences in a later analysis, at a 0.05 false discovery rate. Among donors in an Asian-associated ancestry cluster, a later analysis reportedly found fewer N-insertions than the roughly 650-donor mean.

Samples came from healthy bone marrow donors. This TCR came from a girl aged 2 to 9 in good health and CMV-seropositive. The specimen was PBMCs. The V and J genes are TRBV10-1 and TRBJ2-2; 7 bases are a match to TRBD1. CDR3 DNA sequence: TGCGCCAGCAACAGGGGAAAGGCCGGGGAGCTGTTTTTT. This sequence encodes CASNRGKAGELFF.